This TCR beta chain stems from a study of technical replicates of blood from several donors (dated by TCRdb to 2016 to 2017). V is trimmed back by 3 bases and J by 5 bases, and the junction contains 3 bases that no gene match accounts for. The germline V gene (reference sequence) supplies CDR1 MNHEY and CDR2 SMNVEV. The cysteine opens and the phenylalanine closes a CDR3 of 14 amino acids. Only the CDR3 region is kept as DNA, spanning 42 bases read in frame from base 1. On this clone itself: The antigen it recognizes is unknown. It has no much larger one-base neighbor in the sample; base qualities were not kept.

Receptors were amplified or captured by the immunoSEQ multiplex PCR assay. TCRdb provides this immuneACCESS table in a form limited to in-frame rearrangements. Some clones are lacking; in checked studies, under half of them reflect an unresolved V gene, and why the rest are absent is not known. Within this sample are 70,000 to 85,000 clones, with around nine tenths of them counted one time only. Of the sample, about 0.39% falls within the top ten clones. The chain employs TRBV27 and TRBJ2-2, with 7 central nucleotides matching TRBD2. The receptor was derived from a human donor in good health. The sample comprised T cells isolated from PBMCs. The CDR3: CASSLGGGTGELFF. Here is the DNA: TGTGCCAGCAGTTTGGGGGGAGGGACCGGGGAGCTGTTTTTT.